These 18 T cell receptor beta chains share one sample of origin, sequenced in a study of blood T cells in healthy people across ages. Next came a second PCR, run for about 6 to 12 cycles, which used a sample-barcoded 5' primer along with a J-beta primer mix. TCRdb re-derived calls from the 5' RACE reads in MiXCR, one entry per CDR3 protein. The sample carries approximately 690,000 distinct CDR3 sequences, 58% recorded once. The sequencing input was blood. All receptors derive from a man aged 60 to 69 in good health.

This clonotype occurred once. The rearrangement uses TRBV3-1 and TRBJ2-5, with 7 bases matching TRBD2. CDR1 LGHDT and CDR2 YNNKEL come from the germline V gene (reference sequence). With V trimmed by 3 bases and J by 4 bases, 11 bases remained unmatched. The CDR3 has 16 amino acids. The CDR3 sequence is CASSHLTSLGTETQYF. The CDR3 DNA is TGTGCCAGCAGCCACTTGACTAGCCTCGGTACAGAGACCCAGTACTTC.

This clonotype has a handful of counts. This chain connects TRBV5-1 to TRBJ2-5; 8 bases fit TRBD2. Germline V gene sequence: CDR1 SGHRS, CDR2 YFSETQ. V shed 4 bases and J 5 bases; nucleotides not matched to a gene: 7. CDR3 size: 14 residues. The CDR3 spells CASSVGTSSETQYF. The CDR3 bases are TGCGCCAGCAGCGTCGGGACTAGTAGTGAGACCCAGTACTTC.

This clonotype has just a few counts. CDR3 sequence: CASSPGGGSPLHF. CDR3 nucleotide sequence: TGTGCCAGCAGTCCAGGGGGCGGTTCACCCCTCCACTTT. The V and J genes are TRBV25-1 and TRBJ1-6; 8 positions agree with TRBD1. The length of the CDR3 is 13 residues. The V gene end was trimmed by 5 bases and the J gene end by 9 bases; junction bases not matched to a gene: 3. Per germline, CDR1 MGHDK and CDR2 SYGVNS.

CDR3 residues: CASSLGEPTGLLATF. The CDR3, as DNA: TGTGCCAGCAGCTTAGGAGAACCAACAGGATTACTGGCCACCTTC. The chain uses TRBV7-9 and TRBJ1-2; tentative D call: TRBD1 (5 bases). Between the trimmed V and J ends, which lost 1 base and 13 bases, there was a span of 22 bases. Per the germline V gene, CDR1 is SEHNR and CDR2 is FQNEAQ (reference sequence). This CDR3 is built from 15 residues.

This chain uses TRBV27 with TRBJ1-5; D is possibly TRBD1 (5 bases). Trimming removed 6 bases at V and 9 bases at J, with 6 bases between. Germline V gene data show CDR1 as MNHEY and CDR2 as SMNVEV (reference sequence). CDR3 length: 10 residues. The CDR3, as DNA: TGTGCCAGCAGAGGGGCGCCCCAGCATTTT. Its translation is CASRGAPQHF.

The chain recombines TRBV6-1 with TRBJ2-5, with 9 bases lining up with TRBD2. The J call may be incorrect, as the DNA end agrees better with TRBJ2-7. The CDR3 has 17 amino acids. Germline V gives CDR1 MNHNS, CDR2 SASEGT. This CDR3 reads CASSLGRAGGYHYEQYF. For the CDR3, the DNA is TGTGCCAGCAGTCTCGGACGAGCGGGGGGCTACCACTACGAGCAGTACTTC.

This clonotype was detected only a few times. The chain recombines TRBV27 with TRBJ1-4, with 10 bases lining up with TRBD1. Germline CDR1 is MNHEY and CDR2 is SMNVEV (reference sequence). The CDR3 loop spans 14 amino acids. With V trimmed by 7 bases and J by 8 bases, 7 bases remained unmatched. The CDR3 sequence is CASKRQGAREKLFF. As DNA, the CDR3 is TGTGCCAGCAAGAGACAGGGGGCAAGGGAAAAACTGTTTTTT.

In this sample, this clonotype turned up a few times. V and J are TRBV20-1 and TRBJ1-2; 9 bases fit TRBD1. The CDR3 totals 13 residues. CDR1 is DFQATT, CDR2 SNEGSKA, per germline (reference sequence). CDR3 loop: CRPKGQGTYGYTF. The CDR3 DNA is TGCAGGCCGAAAGGACAGGGGACTTATGGCTACACCTTC.

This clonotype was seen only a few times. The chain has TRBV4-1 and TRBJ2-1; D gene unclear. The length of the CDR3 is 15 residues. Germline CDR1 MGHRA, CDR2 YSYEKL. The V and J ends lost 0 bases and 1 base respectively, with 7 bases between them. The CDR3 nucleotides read TGCGCCAGCAGCCAAGACCTACAGTCCTACAATGAGCAGTTCTTC. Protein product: CASSQDLQSYNEQFF.

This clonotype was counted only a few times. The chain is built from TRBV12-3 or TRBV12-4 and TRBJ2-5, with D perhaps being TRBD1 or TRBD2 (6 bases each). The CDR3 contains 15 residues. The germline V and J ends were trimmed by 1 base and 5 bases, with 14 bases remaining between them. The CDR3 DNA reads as TGTGCCAGCAGTTTAGGGCGACGGGGGCTGGAGACCCAGTACTTC. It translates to CASSLGRRGLETQYF.

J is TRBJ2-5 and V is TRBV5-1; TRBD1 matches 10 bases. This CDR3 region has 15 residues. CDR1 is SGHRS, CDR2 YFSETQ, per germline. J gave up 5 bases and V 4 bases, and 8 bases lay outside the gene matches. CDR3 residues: CASSRMTGGGETQYF. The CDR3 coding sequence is TGCGCCAGCAGCAGAATGACAGGGGGCGGTGAGACCCAGTACTTC.

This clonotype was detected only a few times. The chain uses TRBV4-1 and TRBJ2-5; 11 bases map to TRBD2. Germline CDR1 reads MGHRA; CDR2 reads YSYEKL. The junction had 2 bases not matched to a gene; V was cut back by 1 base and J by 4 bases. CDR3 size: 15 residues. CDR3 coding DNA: TGCGCCAGCAGCCAAGCGACTAGCGGGGCAGAGACCCAGTACTTC. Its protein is CASSQATSGAETQYF.

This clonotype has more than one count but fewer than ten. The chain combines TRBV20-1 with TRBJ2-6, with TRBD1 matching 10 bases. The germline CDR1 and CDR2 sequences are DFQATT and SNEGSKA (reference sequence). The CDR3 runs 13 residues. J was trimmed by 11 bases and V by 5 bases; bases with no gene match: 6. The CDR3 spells CSAPPDRGDVLTF. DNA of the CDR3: TGCAGTGCTCCCCCGGACAGGGGGGACGTCCTGACTTTC.

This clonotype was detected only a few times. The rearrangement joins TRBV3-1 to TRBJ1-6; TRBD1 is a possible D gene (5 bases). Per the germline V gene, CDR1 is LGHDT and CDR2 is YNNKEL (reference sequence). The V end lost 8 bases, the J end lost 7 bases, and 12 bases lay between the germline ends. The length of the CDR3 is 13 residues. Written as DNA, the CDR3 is TGTGCCAGCTCACAGGCCGGGAATTCACCCCTCCACTTT. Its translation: CASSQAGNSPLHF. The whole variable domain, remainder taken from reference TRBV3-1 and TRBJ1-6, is DTAVSQTPKYLVTQMGNDKSIKCEQNLGHDTMYWYKQDSKKFLKIMFSYNNKELIINETVPNRFSPKSPDKAHLNLHINSLELGDSAVYFCASSQAGNSPLHFGNGTRLTVT.

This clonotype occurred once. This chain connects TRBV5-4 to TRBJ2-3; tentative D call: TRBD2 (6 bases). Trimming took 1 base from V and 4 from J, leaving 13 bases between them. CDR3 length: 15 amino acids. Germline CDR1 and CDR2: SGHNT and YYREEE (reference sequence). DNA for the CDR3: TGTGCCAGCAGCTTGCCCGGGGACTTTGCAGATACGCAGTATTTT. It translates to CASSLPGDFADTQYF.

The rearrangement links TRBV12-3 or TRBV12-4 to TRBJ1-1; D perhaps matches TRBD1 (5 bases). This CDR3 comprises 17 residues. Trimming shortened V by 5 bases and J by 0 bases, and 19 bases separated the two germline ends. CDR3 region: CASSPPRAVRMNTEAFF. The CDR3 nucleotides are TGTGCCAGCAGTCCCCCCAGGGCCGTCCGTATGAACACTGAAGCTTTCTTT.

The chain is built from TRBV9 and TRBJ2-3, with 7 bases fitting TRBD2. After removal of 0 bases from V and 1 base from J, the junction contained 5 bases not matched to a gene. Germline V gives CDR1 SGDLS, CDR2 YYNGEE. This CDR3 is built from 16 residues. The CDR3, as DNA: TGTGCCAGCAGCGTAGCTGCGGGACTACGCACAGATACGCAGTATTTT. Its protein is CASSVAAGLRTDTQYF.

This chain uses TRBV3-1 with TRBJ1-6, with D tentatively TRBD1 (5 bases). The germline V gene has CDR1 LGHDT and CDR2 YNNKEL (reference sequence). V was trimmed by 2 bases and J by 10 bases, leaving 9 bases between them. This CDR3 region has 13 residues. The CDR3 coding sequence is TGTGCCAGCAGCCAACAGGGAGGGTCACCCCTCCACTTT. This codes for CASSQQGGSPLHF.